This T cell receptor (beta chain) was identified in a study of CXCR3-negative and CXCR3-positive naive CD8 T cells. The study's findings and limits: The study found more hydrophobic TRB CDR3s in CXCR3-positive naive cells than in CXCR3-negative naive cells.

The CDR3 runs 16 residues. The V gene's germline CDR1 is ENHRY and CDR2 SYGVKD. The TRB libraries of cDNA were built by UMI-labeled 5' RACE. TCRdb re-analyzed the 5' RACE reads; it lists each CDR3 protein once, without DNA. The specimen's table records over 150,000 distinct CDR3 sequences. Turning to this clonotype: Its antigen is not identified.

Sequencing input: naive CXCR3+ CD8+ T cells from blood. Indicated subset: CD45RO-CCR7+CD27+CD95- naive CD8+ T cells expressing CXCR3 (TNR3+). This receptor was obtained from a human donor in good health. Some clones in this sample may be carry-over from other donors' samples. This rearrangement joins TRBV10-3 to TRBJ2-1; TCRdb gives TRBD1 as the D gene, but with no DNA this cannot be confirmed. CDR3 in amino acids: CAIRGITGRGRNEQFF.